The clone carrying this TCR beta chain was seen only a few times. Trimming took 0 bases from V and 1 from J, leaving 14 bases between them. Germline V gives CDR1 SGDLS, CDR2 YYNGEE. The length of the CDR3 is 17 residues. The data stem from a study of patients and donors after allogeneic stem cell transplantation. From the RT-PCR reads, TCRdb called clonotypes with MiXCR, one entry per CDR3 protein. The profile shows about 960,000 distinct CDR3 sequences, about 20% of them singletons. Sequenced: blood, either unsorted or a sorted T cell fraction (not recorded which). The sequence derives from a human donor who was either an allogeneic HSCT recipient or a stem cell or donor lymphocyte infusion donor (not recorded which). It is not recorded whose cells these are; they may come from a transplant donor. The chain recombines TRBV9 with TRBJ1-3; weak D call: TRBD1 (6 bases). The DNA for the CDR3 is TGTGCCAGCAGCGTAGAAAATGGCAGGGGATCTGGAAACACCATATATTTT. Its translation: CASSVENGRGSGNTIYF.